This TCR beta chain was obtained from a study of shared clonotypes between healthy human individuals. The test was conducted at deep level. The table came from immunoSEQ multiplex PCR; TCRdb's copy has only in-frame clones and leaves some out. The sample includes about 2.2 million clones, 80% to 95% of them seen just once. Selected positively for CCR7 and CD45RO-negative, naive CD8 cells excluded terminally differentiated effector memory CD45RA+ cells. Germline V gene lookup returns CDR1 SGHRS and CDR2 YFSETQ. This CDR3 contains 17 residues. Trimming pared 0 bases from V and 4 bases from J, leaving 16 bases between.

V and J are TRBV5-1 and TRBJ1-4; tentatively, D is TRBD1 (5 bases). Sequenced: naive CD8+ T cells from PBMCs. This clonotype was sampled from a man aged 18 to 30 in good health. Some clones in this sample may be carry-over from other donors' samples. CDR3 amino acids: CASSLAEGLNYNEKLFF. Written as DNA, the CDR3 is TGCGCCAGCAGCTTGGCCGAGGGGCTTAACTATAATGAAAAACTGTTTTTT.